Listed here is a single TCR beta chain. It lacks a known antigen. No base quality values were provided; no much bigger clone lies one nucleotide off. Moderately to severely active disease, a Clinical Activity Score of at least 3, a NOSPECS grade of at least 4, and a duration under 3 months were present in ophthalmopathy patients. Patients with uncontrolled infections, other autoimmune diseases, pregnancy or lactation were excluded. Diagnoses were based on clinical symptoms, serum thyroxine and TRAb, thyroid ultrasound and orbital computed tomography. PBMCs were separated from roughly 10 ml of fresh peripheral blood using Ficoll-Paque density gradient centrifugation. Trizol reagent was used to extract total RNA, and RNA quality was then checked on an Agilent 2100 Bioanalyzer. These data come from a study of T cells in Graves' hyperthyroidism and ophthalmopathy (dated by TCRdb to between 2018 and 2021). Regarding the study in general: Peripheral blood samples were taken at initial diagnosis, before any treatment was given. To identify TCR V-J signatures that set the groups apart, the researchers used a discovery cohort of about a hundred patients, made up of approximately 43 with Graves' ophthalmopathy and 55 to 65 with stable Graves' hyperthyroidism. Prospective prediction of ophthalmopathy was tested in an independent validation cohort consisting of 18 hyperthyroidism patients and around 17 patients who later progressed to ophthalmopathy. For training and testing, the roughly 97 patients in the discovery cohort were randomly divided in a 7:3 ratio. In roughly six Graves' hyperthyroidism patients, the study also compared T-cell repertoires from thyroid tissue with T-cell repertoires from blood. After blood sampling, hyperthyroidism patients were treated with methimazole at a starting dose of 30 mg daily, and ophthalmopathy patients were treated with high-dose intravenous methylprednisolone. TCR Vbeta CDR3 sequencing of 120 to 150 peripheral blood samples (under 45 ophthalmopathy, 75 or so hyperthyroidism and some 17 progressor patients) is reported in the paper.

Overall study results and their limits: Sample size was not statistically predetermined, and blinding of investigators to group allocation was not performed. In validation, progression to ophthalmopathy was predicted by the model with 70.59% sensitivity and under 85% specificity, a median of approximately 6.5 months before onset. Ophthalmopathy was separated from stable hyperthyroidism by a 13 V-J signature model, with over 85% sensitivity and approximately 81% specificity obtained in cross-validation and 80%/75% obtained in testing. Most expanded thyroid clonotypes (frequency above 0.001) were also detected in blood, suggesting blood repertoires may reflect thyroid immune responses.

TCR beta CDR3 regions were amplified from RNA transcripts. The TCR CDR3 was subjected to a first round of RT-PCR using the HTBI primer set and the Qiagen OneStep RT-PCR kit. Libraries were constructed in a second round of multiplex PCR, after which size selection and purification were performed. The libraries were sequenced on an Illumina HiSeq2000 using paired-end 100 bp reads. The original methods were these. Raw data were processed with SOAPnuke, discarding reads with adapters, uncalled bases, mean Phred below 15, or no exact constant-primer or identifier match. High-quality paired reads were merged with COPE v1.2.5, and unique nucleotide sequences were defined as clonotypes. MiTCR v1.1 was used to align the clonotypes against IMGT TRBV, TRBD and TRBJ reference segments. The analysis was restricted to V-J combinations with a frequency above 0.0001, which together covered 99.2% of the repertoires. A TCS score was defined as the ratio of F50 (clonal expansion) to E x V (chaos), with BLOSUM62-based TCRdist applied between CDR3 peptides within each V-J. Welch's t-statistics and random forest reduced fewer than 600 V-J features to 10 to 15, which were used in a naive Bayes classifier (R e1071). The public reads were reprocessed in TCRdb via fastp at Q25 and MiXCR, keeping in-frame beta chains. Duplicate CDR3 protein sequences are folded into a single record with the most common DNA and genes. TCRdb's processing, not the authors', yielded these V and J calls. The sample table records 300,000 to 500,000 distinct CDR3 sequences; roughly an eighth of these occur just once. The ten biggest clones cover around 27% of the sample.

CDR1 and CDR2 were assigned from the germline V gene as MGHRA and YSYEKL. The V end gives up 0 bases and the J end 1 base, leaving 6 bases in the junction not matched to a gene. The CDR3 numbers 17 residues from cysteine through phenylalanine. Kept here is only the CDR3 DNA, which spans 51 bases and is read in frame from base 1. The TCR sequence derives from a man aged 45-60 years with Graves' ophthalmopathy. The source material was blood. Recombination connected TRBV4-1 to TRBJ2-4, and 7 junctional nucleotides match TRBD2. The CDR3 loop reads CASSQETSVGAKNIQYF. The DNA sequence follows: TGCGCCAGCAGCCAAGAAACTAGCGTGGGGGCCAAAAACATTCAGTACTTC.